These T cell receptor beta chains were read from a single sample in a study of blood T cell repertoires in COVID-19. The method was immunoSEQ multiplex PCR; TCRdb's version includes in-frame clones alone and lacks a portion of them. The data show fewer than 90,000 clones, 86% seen once. Sample: peripheral blood. The receptors shown here come from an elderly man in a cohort sampled during active COVID-19. Both conserved end residues are part of each CDR3. The D gene is left open where the match is weak. Part of the rows lack a size; the others show once, few, many or a class for expanded clones.

CDR3 DNA: TGCAGCGTTGTACCGGGAGCTAATGAAAAACTGTTTTTT
CDR3 protein: CSVVPGANEKLFF
clone size: .
V gene: TRBV29-1
J gene: TRBJ1-4
D gene: .

CDR3 DNA: TGTGCCAGCAGAACAGGGGGCCGAGGCTACACCTTC
CDR3 protein: CASRTGGRGYTF
clone size: .
V gene: TRBV28
J gene: TRBJ1-2
D gene: TRBD1

CDR3 DNA: TGTGCCAGCAGACTGTCCATGAACACTGAAGCTTTCTTT
CDR3 protein: CASRLSMNTEAFF
clone size: .
V gene: TRBV6-5
J gene: TRBJ1-1
D gene: .

CDR3 DNA: TGTGCCAGCAGCCAAGTCGGCCGCCCGGGGGGCTACACCTTC
CDR3 protein: CASSQVGRPGGYTF
clone size: .
V gene: TRBV3-1/TRBV3-2
J gene: TRBJ1-2
D gene: .

CDR3 DNA: TGTGCCAGTAGGCAGAACAGGGTAGGCACAGATACGCAGTATTTT
CDR3 protein: CASRQNRVGTDTQYF
clone size: .
V gene: TRBV19
J gene: TRBJ2-3
D gene: .

CDR3 DNA: TGTGCCAGCAGTTTTGGGGACAGGGGAAAGGAGTTCTTC
CDR3 protein: CASSFGDRGKEFF
clone size: .
V gene: TRBV27
J gene: TRBJ2-1
D gene: TRBD1

CDR3 DNA: TGTGCCAGCAGGTCGGAGGGGGCAGGCTATGGCTACACCTTC
CDR3 protein: CASRSEGAGYGYTF
clone size: .
V gene: TRBV7-9
J gene: TRBJ1-2
D gene: TRBD1

CDR3 DNA: TGTGCCAGCAGCTTAGTACTAGCCGCAGATACGCAGTATTTT
CDR3 protein: CASSLVLAADTQYF
clone size: .
V gene: TRBV13
J gene: TRBJ2-3
D gene: .

CDR3 DNA: TGTGCCAGCATAAGGGGCGGCACCGGGGAGCTGTTTTTT
CDR3 protein: CASIRGGTGELFF
clone size: .
V gene: TRBV3-1/TRBV3-2
J gene: TRBJ2-2
D gene: .

CDR3 DNA: TGTGCCAGCAGTGGAGGGGGCACAGATACGCAGTATTTT
CDR3 protein: CASSGGGTDTQYF
clone size: .
V gene: TRBV5-4
J gene: TRBJ2-3
D gene: .

CDR3 DNA: TGTGCCAGCACGAGTGAGGGCGGTGAAAAACTGTTTTTT
CDR3 protein: CASTSEGGEKLFF
clone size: .
V gene: TRBV2
J gene: TRBJ1-4
D gene: .

CDR3 DNA: TGTGCCAGCAGCACCCAGGGTAATAATTCACCCCTCCACTTT
CDR3 protein: CASSTQGNNSPLHF
clone size: .
V gene: TRBV7-2
J gene: TRBJ1-6
D gene: .

CDR3 DNA: TGTGCCAGCAGCGCCGGACAGTCCTACAATGAGCAGTTCTTC
CDR3 protein: CASSAGQSYNEQFF
clone size: .
V gene: TRBV5-6
J gene: TRBJ2-1
D gene: .

CDR3 DNA: TGTGCCAGCAGTGAAACCCCGGGGGGGGGAAATCAGCCCCAGCATTTT
CDR3 protein: CASSETPGGGNQPQHF
clone size: .
V gene: TRBV6-1
J gene: TRBJ1-5
D gene: .

CDR3 DNA: TGTGCCAGCAGTTACTCGCCAGGGGGCTGGGGGACCCAGTACTTC
CDR3 protein: CASSYSPGGWGTQYF
clone size: few
V gene: TRBV6-5
J gene: TRBJ2-5
D gene: TRBD1

CDR3 DNA: TGTGCCAGCAGCGTAGCGTCGGGCACCGGGGAGCTGTTTTTT
CDR3 protein: CASSVASGTGELFF
clone size: .
V gene: TRBV9
J gene: TRBJ2-2
D gene: .

CDR3 DNA: TGTGCCAGCACCCCTTCCGGGGGGGGGCAAAGGTACTTC
CDR3 protein: CASTPSGGGQRYF
clone size: .
V gene: TRBV12-3/TRBV12-4
J gene: TRBJ2-4
D gene: TRBD2

CDR3 DNA: TGTGCCAGCAGCTACACACAGGGTTCCTACGAGCAGTACTTC
CDR3 protein: CASSYTQGSYEQYF
clone size: .
V gene: TRBV6-6
J gene: TRBJ2-7
D gene: .

CDR3 DNA: TGTGCCAGCAGCTTTTTTATCGGGGGGCAGAGCAATCAGCCCCAGCATTTT
CDR3 protein: CASSFFIGGQSNQPQHF
clone size: .
V gene: TRBV5-6
J gene: TRBJ1-5
D gene: .

CDR3 DNA: TGTGCCAGCAGTGACTCACAGAGCACAGATACGCAGTATTTT
CDR3 protein: CASSDSQSTDTQYF
clone size: .
V gene: TRBV6-4
J gene: TRBJ2-3
D gene: .

CDR3 DNA: TGTGCCAGCAGAGAGAGACAGGGGGAGGGCTATGGCTACACCTTC
CDR3 protein: CASRERQGEGYGYTF
clone size: .
V gene: TRBV2
J gene: TRBJ1-2
D gene: TRBD1

CDR3 DNA: TGTGCCAGCAACCAAAAGGGAGGCCTAGCGGGGGGGCCGGGCGTTTCAGATACGCAGTATTTT
CDR3 protein: CASNQKGGLAGGPGVSDTQYF
clone size: once
V gene: TRBV9
J gene: TRBJ2-3
D gene: TRBD2

CDR3 DNA: TGTGCCAGCTCACCACCGGGGCTAGTGAACACTGAAGCTTTCTTT
CDR3 protein: CASSPPGLVNTEAFF
clone size: .
V gene: TRBV18
J gene: TRBJ1-1
D gene: .

CDR3 DNA: TGTGCCAGCAGCCCGACGACAGGGAACAATCAGCCCCAGCATTTT
CDR3 protein: CASSPTTGNNQPQHF
clone size: .
V gene: TRBV21-1
J gene: TRBJ1-5
D gene: .

CDR3 DNA: TGCAGTGCTAGTTCCCTAGCGGAGAACCAGTACTTC
CDR3 protein: CSASSLAENQYF
clone size: .
V gene: TRBV20-1
J gene: TRBJ2-5
D gene: TRBD2

CDR3 DNA: TGCGCCAGCAGCCTCCGGGGGTCGGGGACCGATACGCAGTATTTT
CDR3 protein: CASSLRGSGTDTQYF
clone size: .
V gene: TRBV5-1
J gene: TRBJ2-3
D gene: .

CDR3 DNA: TGCGCCAGCAGCACGACTAGCGGGAAAGAGACCCAGTACTTC
CDR3 protein: CASSTTSGKETQYF
clone size: .
V gene: TRBV5-1
J gene: TRBJ2-5
D gene: TRBD2

CDR3 DNA: TGTGCCAGCATTAATCAGCCAGGGGGCCATTCACCCCTCCACTTT
CDR3 protein: CASINQPGGHSPLHF
clone size: .
V gene: TRBV2
J gene: TRBJ1-6
D gene: TRBD1

CDR3 DNA: TGTGCCAGCAGTTTGACCGGGACTGCCTATGAGCAGTTCTTC
CDR3 protein: CASSLTGTAYEQFF
clone size: once
V gene: TRBV7-9
J gene: TRBJ2-1
D gene: .

CDR3 DNA: TGTGCCATCAGTGAACTTCGACTAGCGGATGGCACAGATACGCAGTATTTT
CDR3 protein: CAISELRLADGTDTQYF
clone size: .
V gene: TRBV10-3
J gene: TRBJ2-3
D gene: TRBD2

CDR3 DNA: TGCAGCGTAGGCGGACAGGGTCGGGGACAGCCCCAGCATTTT
CDR3 protein: CSVGGQGRGQPQHF
clone size: .
V gene: TRBV29-1
J gene: TRBJ1-5
D gene: TRBD1

CDR3 DNA: TGTGCCAGCAGTTCCCGGAGGGCGCAGTTCTTC
CDR3 protein: CASSSRRAQFF
clone size: .
V gene: TRBV12-3/TRBV12-4
J gene: TRBJ2-1
D gene: .

CDR3 DNA: TGTGCCAGTAGTAGCGGAATAAAAAACACCGGGGAGCTGTTTTTT
CDR3 protein: CASSSGIKNTGELFF
clone size: .
V gene: TRBV19
J gene: TRBJ2-2
D gene: .

CDR3 DNA: TGCGCCAGCAGCTTGGGGCAGGGTTATGAAAAACTGTTTTTT
CDR3 protein: CASSLGQGYEKLFF
clone size: .
V gene: TRBV5-1
J gene: TRBJ1-4
D gene: .